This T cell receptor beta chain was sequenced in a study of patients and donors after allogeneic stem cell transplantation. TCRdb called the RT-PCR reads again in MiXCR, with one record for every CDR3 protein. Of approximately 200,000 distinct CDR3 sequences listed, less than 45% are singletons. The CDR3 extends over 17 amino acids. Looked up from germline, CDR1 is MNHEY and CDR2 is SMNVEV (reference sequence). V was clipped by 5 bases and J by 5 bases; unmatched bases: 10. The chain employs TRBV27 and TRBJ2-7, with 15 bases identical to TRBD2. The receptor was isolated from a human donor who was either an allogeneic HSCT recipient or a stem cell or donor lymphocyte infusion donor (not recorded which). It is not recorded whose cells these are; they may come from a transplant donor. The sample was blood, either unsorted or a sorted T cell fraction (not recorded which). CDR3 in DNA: TGTGCCAGCAGTCCAGGACTAGCGGGAGGGCCGGCTAACGAGCAGTACTTC. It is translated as CASSPGLAGGPANEQYF.